This T cell receptor (beta chain) was sequenced for a study of blood T cell repertoires in COVID-19. Study as a whole: Specimens from acute and convalescent COVID-19 originated in the United States, Italy and Spain. PBMCs, B-cell-depleted T cells, or T cells were the source of the cDNA or gDNA that made up the material.

Authors' analysis steps: Estimation of nucleated cell counts was performed using reference gene primer amplification. The method was immunoSEQ multiplex PCR; TCRdb's version includes in-frame clones alone and lacks a portion of them. V and J calls and clone size are as listed in that table; D and trimming were resolved from the DNA. The profile shows some 200,000 clones, approximately 80% of them singletons. V was shortened by 4 bases and J by 1 base, with 17 bases between the two germline ends. The germline CDR1 and CDR2 sequences are SGHNT and YYREEE (reference sequence). The CDR3 runs to 16 residues.

The sequenced material came from peripheral blood. This clonotype originated in a woman aged 80 or over with acute or convalescent COVID-19. V usage is TRBV5-4 and J usage is TRBJ1-2, with D unclear. DNA for the CDR3: TGTGCCAGCAGCCGGGAACCGCAGAACGTTAACTATGGCTACACCTTC. This encodes CASSREPQNVNYGYTF.